This record covers a single TCR beta chain. Its antigen is not yet known. Base qualities are not provided; no much larger clone lies one nucleotide away. This sample is part of a study of T cell changes during pregnancy in multiple sclerosis (dated by TCRdb to about 2019). Notes on the research overall: In women with multiple sclerosis, the researchers looked at how the T cell repertoire shifted as pregnancy progressed.

The V end gives up 11 bases and the J end 3 bases, leaving 10 bases in the junction not matched to a gene. The germline V gene (reference sequence) provides CDR1 LNHNV and CDR2 YYDKDF. The CDR3 covers 15 residues, taking in both the cysteine and the phenylalanine. Of the read, only the CDR3 DNA is kept; its 45 bases are in frame from base 1. The library was prepared using the immunoSEQ multiplex PCR assay. The table was pulled from immuneACCESS by TCRdb, which kept in-frame rearrangements only. Such tables lose some clones; where checked, under half of the loss comes from unresolved V genes, and the rest has no known cause. Counted in this sample were 45,000 to 50,000 clones; around nine tenths of them appeared once. Of the sample, 0.3% to 0.4% is held by the ten largest clones.

This specimen was CD4+ T cells from peripheral blood mononuclear cells, taken in the second trimester of pregnancy. This chain is built from TRBV15 and TRBJ2-6; 7 bases in between match TRBD1. The sequence was collected from a female donor in good health, enrolled as a control in a pregnancy study. The CDR3 has the sequence CAAKQGPSGANVLTF. The DNA reads TGTGCCGCCAAACAGGGGCCTAGTGGGGCCAACGTCCTGACTTTC. The reference TRBV15 and TRBJ2-6 proteins fill in what lies around the CDR3, so the full variable domain reads DAMVIQNPRYQVTQFGKPVTLSCSQTLNHNVMYWYQQKSSQAPKLLFHYYDKDFNNEADTPDNFQSRRPNTSFCFLDIRSPGLGDTAMYLCAAKQGPSGANVLTFGAGSRLTVL.